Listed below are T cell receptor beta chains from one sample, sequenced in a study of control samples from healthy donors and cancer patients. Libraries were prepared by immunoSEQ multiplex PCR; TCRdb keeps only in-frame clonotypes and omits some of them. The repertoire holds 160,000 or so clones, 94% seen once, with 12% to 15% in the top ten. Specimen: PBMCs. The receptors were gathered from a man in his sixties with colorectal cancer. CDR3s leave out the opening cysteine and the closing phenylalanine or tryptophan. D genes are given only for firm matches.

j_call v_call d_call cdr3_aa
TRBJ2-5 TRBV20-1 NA SALAQETQY
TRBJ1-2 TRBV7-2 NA ASSLGGPGNYGYT
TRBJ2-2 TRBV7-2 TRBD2 ASSFGLAGGPVTGELF
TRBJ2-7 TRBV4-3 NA ASSQEPYYVGGSAYEQY
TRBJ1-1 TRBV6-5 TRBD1 ASRGTTTGRTEAF
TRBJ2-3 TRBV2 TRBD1 ASRQGTGGPDTQY
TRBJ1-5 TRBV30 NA AWSLGGLQPQH
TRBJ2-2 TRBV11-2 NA ASSLKASNTGELF
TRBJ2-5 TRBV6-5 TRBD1 ASSYSGTAQETQY
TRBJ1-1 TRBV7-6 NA ATGAGALNTEAF
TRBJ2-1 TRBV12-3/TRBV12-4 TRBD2 ASSSSGGSWF
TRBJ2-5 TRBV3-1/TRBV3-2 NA ASSQVGMTQY
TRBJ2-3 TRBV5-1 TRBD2 ASSPGTSGGQQY
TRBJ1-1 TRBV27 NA ASSLVGGDTEAF
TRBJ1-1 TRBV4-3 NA ASSSRVGDTEAF
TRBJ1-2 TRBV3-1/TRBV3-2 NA ASSQVAGNYGYT
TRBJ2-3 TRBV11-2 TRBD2 ASSLDGTSVDTQY
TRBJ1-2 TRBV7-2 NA ASSPLGRGDYGYT
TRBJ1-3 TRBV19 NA ASSTLNSGNTIY
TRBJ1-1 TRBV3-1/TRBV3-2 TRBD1 ASSQDLEGARAF
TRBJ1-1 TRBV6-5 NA SFSGAVNTEAF
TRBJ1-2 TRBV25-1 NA ASSDNTRVYGYT
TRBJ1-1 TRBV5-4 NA ASSLYGGNTEAF
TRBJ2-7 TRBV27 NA ASRVRPFSYEQY
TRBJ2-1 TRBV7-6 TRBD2 ASSLASGGYNEQF
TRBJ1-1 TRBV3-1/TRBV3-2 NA ASSQEIAPRETEAF
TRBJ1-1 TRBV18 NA ASSPREGSTEAF
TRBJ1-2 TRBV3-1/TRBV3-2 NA ASSPYPVQGFYGYT
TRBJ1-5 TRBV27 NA ASSLSSGGLINQPQH
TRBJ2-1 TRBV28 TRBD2 ASSEAGAYNEQF
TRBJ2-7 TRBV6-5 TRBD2 ASSYSRTSSYEQY
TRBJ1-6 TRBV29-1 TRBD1 SVGDRGGSPLH
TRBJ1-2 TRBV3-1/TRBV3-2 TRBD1 ASSHRGAHYGYT
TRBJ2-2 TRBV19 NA ASTTKGGGTGELF
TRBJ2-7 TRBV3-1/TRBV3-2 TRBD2 ASSGTSAAYEQY
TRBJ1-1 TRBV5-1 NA ASSLGVNTEAF
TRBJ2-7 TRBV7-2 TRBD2 ASKERGDSYEQY
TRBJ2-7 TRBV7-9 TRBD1 ASSSGPGTGTYEQY
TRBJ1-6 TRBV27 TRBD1 ASSLFPGQHYNSPLH
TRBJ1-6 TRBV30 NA AWSDISSYNSPLH
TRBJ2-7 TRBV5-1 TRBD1 ASSLGSGQIYEQY
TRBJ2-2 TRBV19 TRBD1 ASSSAGTGSDTGELF
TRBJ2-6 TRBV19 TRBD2 ASSLGGSGANVLT